This T cell receptor (beta chain) was captured in a study of blood T cell repertoires in COVID-19 (dated by TCRdb to 2019 to 2021). In the study overall: Samples from collaborators originated in the United States, Italy and Spain and spanned both the acute and convalescent phases of COVID-19. Samples came from the ongoing ImmuneRACE study (first 160 participants) plus 1,254 subjects from 6 global collaborators. The repertoires were released in a freely available public database intended as a resource for research on the immune response to SARS-CoV-2. The prospective study material was composed of cDNA or gDNA derived from T cells, B-cell-depleted T cells, or PBMCs. HLA class I and class II types, where available, came from metadata supplied by the sample provider rather than from assay-based typing. A de-identified subject ID, COVID-19 status, age in years and sex were almost always included in the sample metadata. Subjects who had been exposed to COVID-19, were actively infected with it, or had recovered from it provided the deeply sampled blood TCRbeta repertoires that made up the dataset.

The CDR3 numbers 15 residues from cysteine through phenylalanine. The retained sequence is limited to the CDR3, 45 bases, with the frame set at the first base. From V the trimming removes 0 bases and from J it removes 7 bases, while the gene matches leave 8 bases of the junction unaccounted for. CDR1 and CDR2 are read off the germline V gene as MNHEY and SVGEGT. The immunoSEQ Assay, a bias-controlled multiplex PCR, was used to amplify TCRbeta CDR3 regions from genomic DNA. Per the source publication's procedure: The number of nucleated cells in each sample was estimated from the amplification of reference gene primers within the assay. Sequence reads were collapsed and filtered to measure the absolute abundance of every unique TCRbeta CDR3 rearrangement. For each sample, productive Simpson clonality was calculated as the square root of Simpson's diversity index over productive rearrangements. Here the immuneACCESS table is served through TCRdb, limited to in-frame sequences with V and J called. Missing clones are a known gap in these copies; in checked studies unresolved V genes cover under half, and the rest lacks a known reason. From that table come the V and J calls and clone size; the DNA was used to work out D and trimming. The sample table contains 120,000 to 150,000 clones; only one count was recorded for 87% of them. The ten top clones hold approximately 3.7% of the sample.

Overall study outcomes, separate from this receptor: The amount of clinical and demographic metadata varied by source and participant and was provided uncurated.

Participants in the prospective study were aged about 18 to 95 years, lived in about two dozen United States geographic areas, and enrolled through a virtual design. To assign participants to cohorts, the prospective study relied on clinical history that participants themselves reported in a screening survey and a study questionnaire. Exposed participants had been in contact with someone with a PCR-confirmed or clinician-diagnosed COVID-19 case within 2 weeks of study entry. Mobile phlebotomists in the prospective study collected whole blood, serum and a nasopharyngeal or oropharyngeal swab from every participant. Over an approximately two-month period, participants in the prospective study had the option of providing additional blood draws and questionnaires. Blood samples from the prospective study were shipped frozen or at room temperature prior to DNA extraction. As to this clone: Its antigen is currently not known. The sample holds no much larger clone one base away, and base qualities are not on file.

The sample comprised PBMCs or T cells enriched from blood (not recorded which). Recombination linked TRBV6-2 or TRBV6-3 to TRBJ2-7, and 8 junctional nucleotides match TRBD2. This receptor was taken from a woman between 40 and 50 years old who had been exposed to COVID-19. CDR3 reads: CASSYSTGRAREQYF. The DNA sequence reads TGTGCCAGCAGTTACTCGACCGGGAGGGCCCGTGAGCAGTACTTC.